The 13 T cell receptor beta chains below were found in one sample sequenced in a study of somatic mutations in T cells in chronic GVHD. TCRdb's copy holds only in-frame clones and misses some; the assay was immunoSEQ multiplex PCR. The sample lists about 13,000 clones, around 82% occurring once. Sequences were obtained from Vbeta20-negative CD4+ T cells from blood. These receptors were collected from a male patient aged 45-60 years with chronic graft-versus-host disease. Some T cells may be the graft donor's.

This chain uses TRBV28 with TRBJ1-1; D possibly corresponds to TRBD1 (5 bases). The germline V gene has CDR1 MDHEN and CDR2 SYDVKM. Trimming pared 4 bases from V and 1 base from J, leaving 10 bases between. This CDR3 has 14 amino acids. The chain's CDR3 is CASSSGDGNTEAFF. In nucleotides, the CDR3 is TGTGCCAGCAGTTCGGGGGATGGGAACACTGAAGCTTTCTTT.

The chain couples TRBV18 to TRBJ1-4; no clear D gene. From germline, CDR1 is KGHSH and CDR2 LQKENI. The CDR3 has 13 residues. The germline V and J ends were trimmed by 6 bases and 8 bases, with 13 bases remaining between them. The DNA for the CDR3 is TGTGCCAGCTCCCAAAACGGGGAGGAAAAACTGTTTTTT. Its translation is CASSQNGEEKLFF.

The chain is built from TRBV18 and TRBJ2-7; perhaps TRBD1 as D (6 bases). Germline V gene sequence: CDR1 KGHSH, CDR2 LQKENI. Trimming removed 0 bases at V and 3 bases at J, with 15 bases between. This CDR3 is built from 16 residues. The CDR3 nucleotides read TGTGCCAGCTCACCACCGGACAGCCCTAACCTCTACGAGCAGTACTTC. As protein: CASSPPDSPNLYEQYF.

This chain joins TRBV4-2 and TRBJ1-1, with D maybe TRBD1 (5 bases). The CDR3 is 14 amino acids. V lost 3 bases, J lost 8 bases, and 16 bases lay in between. In germline, CDR1 is LGHNA, CDR2 YNFKEQ. CDR3 loop: CASSHRQLVAEAFF. The CDR3 DNA reads TGTGCCAGCAGCCACCGACAGCTTGTAGCCGAAGCTTTCTTT.

This clone appeared a single time. The genes are TRBV11-2 and TRBJ2-7, with 9 bases fitting TRBD2. The V segment lost 4 bases and the J segment 6 bases; nucleotides outside the gene matches: 7. This CDR3 has 14 residues. The germline V gene has CDR1 SGHAT and CDR2 FQNNGV. The CDR3 sequence: CASSSLAGRGEQYF. The DNA for the CDR3 is TGTGCCAGCAGCTCCCTAGCGGGGAGAGGCGAGCAGTACTTC.

V usage is TRBV2 and J usage is TRBJ2-7, with TRBD2 as a possible D gene (6 bases). Germline CDR1 and CDR2: SNHLY and FYNNEI. Trimming cost V 5 bases and J 0 bases, with 11 bases left between them. This CDR3 comprises 14 residues. The DNA of the CDR3 is TGTGCCAGCAGTTGGGGGGTTCCCTCCTACGAGCAGTACTTC. It encodes CASSWGVPSYEQYF.

This clone has more than one count but fewer than ten. This rearrangement joins TRBV21-1 to TRBJ2-7; the table's TRBD1 call for D was not verified on the DNA. TRBV21-1 is a pseudogene segment. The CDR3 loop spans 15 amino acids. CDR3 in amino acids: CASSSRQGRPYEQYF. In DNA form, the CDR3 reads TGTGCCAGCAGCTCACGACAGGGGAGACCCTACGAGCAGTACTTC.

The chain uses TRBV18 and TRBJ1-5; D gene ambiguous. Germline CDR1 is KGHSH and CDR2 is LQKENI. The CDR3 has 13 residues. V was trimmed by 3 bases and J by 2 bases, leaving 5 bases between them. CDR3 sequence: CASSPQGNQPQHF. The CDR3 nucleotides are TGTGCCAGCTCACCGCAGGGCAATCAGCCCCAGCATTTT.

V usage is TRBV29-1 and J usage is TRBJ2-1, with a tentative D call TRBD2 (5 bases). The CDR3 is 12 residues long. Germline-derived CDR1 and CDR2 are SQVTM and ANQGSEA. Here the CDR3 reads CNAGSSYNEQFF. The CDR3 coding sequence is TGCAATGCGGGCAGCTCCTACAATGAGCAGTTCTTC.

This chain connects TRBV19 to TRBJ2-7; D possibly corresponds to TRBD1 (5 bases). The ends were cut back, 3 bases at V and 2 bases at J, with 14 bases in the middle. This CDR3 has 15 residues. Germline CDR1 LNHDA, CDR2 SQIVND (reference sequence). CDR3 nucleotides: TGTGCCAGTAGTATCGGGCAGGGCGGTACCTACGAGCAGTACTTC. As protein: CASSIGQGGTYEQYF.

The chain links TRBV6-1 to TRBJ2-5; tentatively, D is TRBD2 (5 bases). Germline V lookup: CDR1 MNHNS, CDR2 SASEGT. The CDR3 consists of 14 residues. Trimming left V 7 bases short and J 4 bases short, with 16 bases between. CDR3 coding DNA: TGTGCCAGCACTCCCGAGGAGGCGCTAGAGACCCAGTACTTC. This gives the protein CASTPEEALETQYF.

This clone was picked up a small number of times. This rearrangement joins TRBV19 to TRBJ2-2; a weak D match, TRBD1 (5 bases). The CDR3 is 12 amino acids. Germline V gene data show CDR1 as LNHDA and CDR2 as SQIVND (reference sequence). V lost 7 bases to trimming and J lost 5 bases, with 8 bases between them. The CDR3 bases are TGTGCCAGTAACAAGGGGACCGGGGAGCTGTTTTTT. Amino acid sequence: CASNKGTGELFF.

The V call is TRBV15, the J call TRBJ2-2, with 9 nucleotides matching TRBD1. Germline V lookup: CDR1 LNHNV, CDR2 YYDKDF (reference sequence). There are 15 residues in the CDR3. Losses at the gene ends were 8 bases for V and 7 bases for J; bases not matched to a gene: 11. CDR3 DNA: TGTGCCACCCGCGGCCCGGACAGGGGAAGCGGGGAGCTGTTTTTT. It codes for CATRGPDRGSGELFF. Supplemented by reference TRBV15 and TRBJ2-2, the full variable domain reads DAMVIQNPRYQVTQFGKPVTLSCSQTLNHNVMYWYQQKSSQAPKLLFHYYDKDFNNEADTPDNFQSRRPNTSFCFLDIRSPGLGDTAMYLCATRGPDRGSGELFFGEGSRLTVL.